The 13 T cell receptor beta chains listed next were all sequenced from one sample in a study of blood T cell repertoires in COVID-19. Only in-frame clones appear in the TCRdb table, and some are missing; sequencing was by immunoSEQ multiplex PCR. The sample consists of about 220,000 clones, around nine tenths of them appearing once. Input material: PBMCs or T cells enriched from blood (not recorded which). The source of these receptors is a woman aged 50 to 60 with acute COVID-19.

The J gene is TRBJ2-7, the V gene TRBV28, with 9 bases matching TRBD2. V trimming: 7 bases; J trimming: 7 bases; junction bases outside the gene matches: 8. CDR3 length equals 13 residues. CDR1 is MDHEN and CDR2 is SYDVKM in the germline V gene. The CDR3, as DNA: TGTGCCAGCAATAGCGGGGGCACGCGGGAGCAGTACTTC. This gives the protein CASNSGGTREQYF.

The rearrangement links TRBV30 to TRBJ1-5, with a possible D match to TRBD1 (6 bases). The CDR3 spans 15 residues. With 5 bases removed from V and 3 bases from J, the gap between germline ends came to 17 bases. Germline CDR1 is GTSNPN and CDR2 is SVGIG (reference sequence). For the CDR3, the DNA is TGTGCCTGGGCCCGATCAGGGGTGGTCAATCAGCCCCAGCATTTT. Residues: CAWARSGVVNQPQHF.

This chain connects TRBV5-1 to TRBJ2-6, with unresolved D. V was clipped by 5 bases and J by 2 bases, with 8 bases between them. CDR1 SGHRS and CDR2 YFSETQ come from the germline V gene. The CDR3 covers 14 residues. CDR3 nucleotides: TGCGCCAGCAGACTGGGCCCTGGGGCCAACGTCCTGACTTTC. It codes for CASRLGPGANVLTF.

V and J are TRBV6-5 and TRBJ1-1; D is unresolved. There are 15 residues in the CDR3. Trimming took off 4 bases at V and 0 bases at J, with 12 bases between the two ends. Germline V gives CDR1 MNHEY, CDR2 SVGAGI. The CDR3: CASSWTGNLNTEAFF. CDR3 DNA: TGTGCCAGCAGTTGGACCGGGAACCTGAACACTGAAGCTTTCTTT.

This chain uses TRBV27 with TRBJ1-6; TRBD1 aligns across 7 bases. The CDR3 runs 14 residues. The germline V gene has CDR1 MNHEY and CDR2 SMNVEV (reference sequence). V dropped 4 bases and J dropped 7; count of bases not matched to a gene: 4. This CDR3 is CASSWGQPNSPLHF. CDR3 in DNA: TGTGCCAGCAGTTGGGGACAGCCAAATTCACCCCTCCACTTT.

The chain uses TRBV6-5 and TRBJ1-1; D is perhaps TRBD1 (5 bases). With 5 bases removed from V and 4 bases from J, the gap between germline ends came to 11 bases. The V gene's germline CDR1 is MNHEY and CDR2 SVGAGI. The CDR3 is made up of 13 amino acids. CDR3 amino acids: CASSLSGGTEAFF. CDR3 nucleotide sequence: TGTGCCAGCAGTCTCTCCGGGGGCACTGAAGCTTTCTTT.

CDR3 amino acids: CASSLPSGLAVYEQYF. For the CDR3, the DNA is TGTGCCAGCAGCTTACCCTCGGGACTAGCGGTCTACGAGCAGTACTTC. The chain recombines TRBV11-2 with TRBJ2-7; 11 positions agree with TRBD2. Germline V gene sequence: CDR1 SGHAT, CDR2 FQNNGV. V gave up 2 bases and J gave up 3 bases; unmatched junction bases: 6. The CDR3 contains 16 residues.

The chain carries TRBV5-5 and TRBJ2-7, with 8 nucleotides matching TRBD2. Germline CDR1 is SGHKS and CDR2 is YYEKEE (reference sequence). V lost 4 bases to trimming and J lost 7 bases; unmatched junction nucleotides: 7. This CDR3 is built from 13 residues. This chain's CDR3 is CASSGAGAWEQYF. CDR3 sequence (DNA): TGTGCCAGCAGCGGAGCGGGGGCCTGGGAGCAGTACTTC.

The genes are TRBV7-9 and TRBJ2-7; no clear D. Trimming removed 4 bases from V and 7 bases from J, with 14 bases in between. This CDR3 is 13 amino acids long. Germline CDR1 is SEHNR and CDR2 is FQNEAQ (reference sequence). The CDR3 reads CASSSRRSMEQYF. The CDR3 region has the DNA TGTGCCAGCAGCTCCCGGAGATCTATGGAGCAGTACTTC.

The V and J genes are TRBV28 and TRBJ1-1; weak D call: TRBD1 (5 bases). The germline CDR1 and CDR2 sequences are MDHEN and SYDVKM. The CDR3 spans 16 residues. The V gene lost 3 bases and the J gene lost 1 base, with 15 bases spanning the gap. CDR3 sequence reads: CASSFAAVTANTEAFF. In DNA, the CDR3 is TGTGCCAGCAGTTTCGCGGCAGTGACAGCGAACACTGAAGCTTTCTTT. Full variable domain (missing parts from reference TRBV28 and TRBJ1-1): DVKVTQSSRYLVKRTGEKVFLECVQDMDHENMFWYRQDPGLGLRLIYFSYDVKMKEKGDIPEGYSVSREKKERFSLILESASTNQTSMYLCASSFAAVTANTEAFFGQGTRLTVV.

The genes are TRBV6-2 or TRBV6-3 and TRBJ2-1; 9 nucleotides match TRBD2. V shed 6 bases, J shed 3 bases, and the junction held 12 bases outside the gene matches. The CDR3 covers 17 residues. Germline V gene data show CDR1 as MNHEY and CDR2 as SVGEGT. The CDR3 DNA follows: TGTGCCAGCAGCCCTCCGCGGGGGCGGGAGGGCTACAATGAGCAGTTCTTC. Protein sequence: CASSPPRGREGYNEQFF.

J is TRBJ1-2 and V is TRBV30, with 9 bases lining up with TRBD1. Losses at the gene ends were 0 bases for V and 8 bases for J; bases not matched to a gene: 7. Germline V gene lookup returns CDR1 GTSNPN and CDR2 SVGIG (reference sequence). The CDR3 runs to 14 residues. The CDR3 sequence: CAWSVQGARRGYTF. CDR3 bases: TGTGCCTGGAGTGTACAGGGGGCGCGACGGGGCTACACCTTC.

The chain is built from TRBV6-5 and TRBJ2-3, with D possibly being TRBD2 (5 bases). The CDR3 is made up of 13 amino acids. V was clipped by 5 bases and J by 1 base, with 7 bases between them. Per the germline V gene, CDR1 is MNHEY and CDR2 is SVGAGI. CDR3 protein: CASSRTGTDTQYF. The CDR3 bases are TGTGCCAGCAGTAGGACTGGCACAGATACGCAGTATTTT.